These 26 T cell receptor beta chains were sequenced from one sample in a study of T-cell reconstitution after alpha-beta-depleted transplantation in children. TCRbeta library preparation incorporated unique molecular identifiers. Using its own MiXCR run on the PCR reads, TCRdb lists one record per CDR3 protein. The table records 580,000 or so distinct CDR3 sequences, around 23% of them present only once. The starting material was PBMCs, mostly from graft donor cells, obtained 360 days after TCRalphabeta/CD19-depleted stem cell transplant. The receptors here all came from a boy under two years old who had a stem cell transplant for acute myeloid leukemia, so the T cells may come from the graft donor.

This clonotype was found many times. This rearrangement joins TRBV11-1 to TRBJ2-5; TRBD2 aligns across 14 bases. The germline CDR1 and CDR2 sequences are SGHAT and FQDESV (reference sequence). V was clipped by 4 bases and J by 5 bases; unmatched bases: 18. The CDR3 is 20 amino acids. The CDR3 spells CASSSKLTRTSGGPRETQYF. DNA for the CDR3: TGTGCCAGCAGCTCTAAACTTACTCGGACTAGCGGGGGGCCCAGGGAGACCCAGTACTTC.

This clonotype was picked up a small number of times. The chain employs TRBV20-1 and TRBJ2-7; possibly TRBD1 or TRBD2 for D (6 bases each). Germline CDR1 DFQATT, CDR2 SNEGSKA (reference sequence). Trimming stripped 0 bases from V and 8 bases from J, with 14 bases between. The CDR3 sequence is 13 residues long. This chain's CDR3 is CSARDEGRGQQYF. DNA for the CDR3: TGCAGTGCTAGAGATGAGGGTCGGGGGCAGCAGTACTTC.

There are many counts of this clonotype. The chain couples TRBV20-1 to TRBJ2-5, with TRBD2 identical over 9 bases. Per germline, CDR1 DFQATT and CDR2 SNEGSKA (reference sequence). This CDR3 has 15 residues. J gave up 5 bases and V 0 bases, and 7 bases lay outside the gene matches. The chain's CDR3 is CSARDGGGDLETQYF. Written as DNA, the CDR3 is TGCAGTGCTAGAGATGGCGGGGGGGATTTGGAGACCCAGTACTTC.

The genes are TRBV6-1 and TRBJ2-1; 9 bases agree with TRBD2. The CDR3 is 15 amino acids. Germline CDR1 reads MNHNS; CDR2 reads SASEGT. V lost 7 bases and J lost 5; bases outside the gene matches: 9. In DNA form, the CDR3 reads TGTGCCAGCAATCGCGGGGGGGCCGCTAACAATGAGCAGTTCTTC. Translation gives CASNRGGAANNEQFF.

This clonotype was detected many times. This sequence joins TRBV6-1 and TRBJ2-5; D is perhaps TRBD1 (6 bases). The germline V and J ends were trimmed by 5 bases and 1 base, with 8 bases remaining between them. The CDR3 has 13 residues. CDR1 is MNHNS, CDR2 SASEGT, per germline. CDR3 in amino acids: CASSPGVQETQYF. The CDR3 bases are TGTGCCAGCAGTCCAGGGGTCCAAGAGACCCAGTACTTC.

This rearrangement joins TRBV21-1 to TRBJ1-5. TRBV21-1 counts as a pseudogene. The CDR3 spans 14 residues. The CDR3 DNA reads as TGTGCCAGTAGACTTAGGAGGTGGAATCAGCCCCAGCATTTT. Translation gives CASRLRRWNQPQHF.

This clonotype has more than one count but fewer than ten. This chain uses TRBV15 with TRBJ2-7; D is possibly TRBD1 (6 bases). The CDR3 is 15 residues long. CDR1 is LNHNV and CDR2 is YYDKDF in the germline V gene (reference sequence). Trimming pared 3 bases from V and 3 bases from J, leaving 15 bases between. In DNA form, the CDR3 reads TGTGCCACCAGCAGGGACAAAAGGGGGTTCTACGAGCAGTACGTC. As protein: CATSRDKRGFYEQYV.

This clonotype was seen many times. This chain connects TRBV4-3 to TRBJ2-2, with 9 bases lining up with TRBD1. Per germline, CDR1 LGHNA and CDR2 YSLEER. There are 17 residues in the CDR3. Germline trimming cut 4 bases from V and 3 bases from J; bases unmatched to any gene: 9. CDR3 region: CASSLKGWTGDTGELFF. The CDR3 DNA is TGCGCCAGCAGCCTCAAGGGTTGGACAGGGGACACCGGGGAGCTGTTTTTT.

The V and J genes are TRBV27 and TRBJ2-1; the D gene is possibly TRBD2 (7 bases). Germline lookup yields CDR1 MNHEY and CDR2 SMNVEV (reference sequence). This CDR3 region has 15 residues. The V gene lost 5 bases and the J gene lost 3 bases, with 14 bases spanning the gap. This CDR3 reads CASSPGGPHYNEQFF. The CDR3 coding sequence is TGTGCCAGCAGTCCCGGGGGGCCGCACTACAATGAGCAGTTCTTC.

The chain employs TRBV12-3 or TRBV12-4 and TRBJ1-1, with D possibly TRBD1 on 5 matching bases. The germline V and J ends were trimmed by 4 bases and 4 bases, with 19 bases remaining between them. The CDR3 covers 16 residues. The CDR3 loop is CASSSRPGRLGTEAFF. DNA of the CDR3: TGTGCCAGCAGTTCCAGACCGGGACGACTGGGCACTGAAGCTTTCTTT.

Concerning this clonotype: A much larger clone sits a single nucleotide away, making a read error possible. This chain connects TRBV29-1 to TRBJ1-1; a possible D gene is TRBD1 (6 bases). Germline V gene data show CDR1 as SQVTM and CDR2 as ANQGSEA. The CDR3 totals 16 residues. CDR3 loop: CCASWGPLLMNTEAFF. CDR3 coding DNA: TGCTGTGCTAGTTGGGGGCCCCTTCTTATGAACACTGAAGCTTTCTTT.

The chain has TRBV10-2 and TRBJ2-2; 9 bases fit TRBD1. This CDR3 has 17 amino acids. With V trimmed by 3 bases and J by 5 bases, 10 bases remained unmatched. From germline, CDR1 is WSHSY and CDR2 SAAADI. DNA of the CDR3: TGCGCCAGCAGTGATTTCTCCGGGACAGGGAGTACCGGGGAGCTGTTTTTT. Amino acid sequence: CASSDFSGTGSTGELFF.

V gene TRBV27 combines with J gene TRBJ2-1, with D unresolved. From germline, CDR1 is MNHEY and CDR2 SMNVEV (reference sequence). Trimming removed 2 bases from V and 7 bases from J, with 9 bases in between. The CDR3 consists of 13 residues. The CDR3 DNA is TGTGCCAGCAGTTTAGTGGGGAAAAATGAGCAGTTCTTC. Amino acids: CASSLVGKNEQFF.

This chain joins TRBV28 and TRBJ2-1; 8 bases line up with TRBD2. Trimming cost V 5 bases and J 9 bases; bases outside gene matches: 6. Per the germline V gene, CDR1 is MDHEN and CDR2 is SYDVKM. The CDR3 has 13 amino acids. CDR3 protein: CASSTSGRVEQFF. CDR3 DNA: TGTGCCAGCAGTACCTCCGGGAGGGTTGAGCAGTTCTTC. The variable domain in full, with the rest retrieved from reference TRBV28 and TRBJ2-1, is DVKVTQSSRYLVKRTGEKVFLECVQDMDHENMFWYRQDPGLGLRLIYFSYDVKMKEKGDIPEGYSVSREKKERFSLILESASTNQTSMYLCASSTSGRVEQFFGPGTRLTVL.

This clonotype showed up many times. CDR3 amino acids: CSARGQGSGNEQFF. CDR3 nucleotide sequence: TGCAGTGCCCGGGGACAGGGGAGCGGCAATGAGCAGTTCTTC. This chain joins TRBV20-1 and TRBJ2-1; 10 bases are a match to TRBD1. The J segment lost 6 bases and the V segment lost 6 bases, leaving 8 bases of the junction unmatched. The length of the CDR3 is 14 residues. Germline V CDR1 and CDR2: DFQATT, SNEGSKA (reference sequence).

This clonotype was counted a few times. V usage is TRBV6-1 and J usage is TRBJ1-1; D gene uncertain. Germline V gives CDR1 MNHNS, CDR2 SASEGT. Trimming cost V 6 bases and J 1 base, with 12 bases left between them. CDR3 length equals 14 residues. DNA of the CDR3: TGTGCCAGCAGGAGACACGCTTCGAACACTGAAGCTTTCTTT. This encodes CASRRHASNTEAFF.

This clonotype was found a few times. The V gene is TRBV24-1, the J gene TRBJ2-1, with D possibly being TRBD2 (6 bases). Germline V gene data show CDR1 as KGHDR and CDR2 as SFDVKD. The CDR3 covers 13 residues. Trimming removed 2 bases from V and 12 bases from J, with 13 bases in between. The CDR3 spells CATSDSPRGLQFF. DNA for the CDR3: TGTGCCACCAGTGATTCCCCCCGGGGGTTGCAGTTCTTC.

This chain links TRBV7-8 with TRBJ2-2; maybe TRBD2 (6 bases). Deletions cut 5 bases from V and 7 bases from J, with 11 bases between. Per germline, CDR1 SGHVS and CDR2 FQNEAQ. The CDR3 length is 13 residues. DNA of the CDR3: TGTGCCAGCAGCCCTAAGACTAGCGGGGAGCTGTTTTTT. Encoded protein: CASSPKTSGELFF.

This chain uses TRBV7-2 with TRBJ2-5; no firm D call. Germline V gene sequence: CDR1 SGHTA, CDR2 FQGNSA. Trimming left V 5 bases short and J 5 bases short, with 12 bases between. There are 13 residues in the CDR3. CDR3 in DNA: TGTGCCAGCAGCCCCGTTGTGGGGGAGACCCAGTACTTC. This codes for CASSPVVGETQYF.

In its sample, this clonotype was seen a few times. The gene calls are TRBV15 and TRBJ2-1, with TRBD2 identical over 7 bases. Per germline, CDR1 LNHNV and CDR2 YYDKDF (reference sequence). The junction had 22 bases not matched to a gene; V was cut back by 0 bases and J by 8 bases. The CDR3 consists of 20 residues. CDR3 region: CATSRDGSGATHTLRYEQFF. In DNA, the CDR3 is TGTGCCACCAGCAGAGATGGAAGCGGGGCCACACATACCCTTAGGTATGAGCAGTTCTTC.

Only one count was recorded for this clonotype. This rearrangement joins TRBV6-5 to TRBJ2-3; D remains unclear. Germline V gene sequence: CDR1 MNHEY, CDR2 SVGAGI. V was clipped by 2 bases and J by 2 bases, with 14 bases between them. CDR3 size: 16 residues. Here the CDR3 DNA reads TGTGCCAGCAGTTACGATGCGGCAGTCGACACAGATACGCAGTATTTT. As protein: CASSYDAAVDTDTQYF.

This clonotype was observed a handful of times. The V gene is TRBV6-1, the J gene TRBJ2-7, with D possibly being TRBD1 or TRBD2 (5 bases each). The V and J ends lost 6 bases and 3 bases respectively, with 12 bases between them. CDR1 and CDR2 from the germline V gene are MNHNS and SASEGT. The CDR3 is 13 amino acids. The CDR3 sequence is CASSGDGDYEQYF. CDR3 sequence (DNA): TGTGCCAGCAGCGGGGACGGAGACTACGAGCAGTACTTC.

This chain uses TRBV18 with TRBJ2-7, with a tentative D call TRBD1 (6 bases). Germline values: CDR1 KGHSH, CDR2 LQKENI. The CDR3 sequence is 13 residues long. Trimming removed 6 bases at V and 7 bases at J, with 16 bases between. CDR3 loop: CASSPQGLGEQYV. Here the CDR3 DNA reads TGTGCCAGCTCTCCCCAGGGGTTGGGGGAGCAGTACGTC.

The rearrangement links TRBV6-2 or TRBV6-3 to TRBJ1-5; maybe TRBD1 (5 bases). From germline, CDR1 is MNHEY and CDR2 SVGEGT. This CDR3 has 13 residues. Trimming pared 8 bases from V and 3 bases from J, leaving 11 bases between. This chain's CDR3 is CASYDSPNQPQHF. Written as DNA, the CDR3 is TGTGCCAGCTACGACAGCCCCAATCAGCCCCAGCATTTT.

The J gene is TRBJ2-1, the V gene TRBV15; 9 bases match TRBD1. With 1 base clipped from V and 7 bases from J, the junction kept 5 bases outside the gene matches. The length of the CDR3 is 15 residues. Germline loops: CDR1 LNHNV, CDR2 YYDKDF (reference sequence). Here the CDR3 reads CATSRAETGGNEQFF. CDR3 DNA: TGTGCCACCAGCAGAGCTGAGACAGGGGGGAATGAGCAGTTCTTC. The entire variable domain, with the rest obtained from reference TRBV15 and TRBJ2-1, is as follows: DAMVIQNPRYQVTQFGKPVTLSCSQTLNHNVMYWYQQKSSQAPKLLFHYYDKDFNNEADTPDNFQSRRPNTSFCFLDIRSPGLGDTAMYLCATSRAETGGNEQFFGPGTRLTVL.

The rearrangement links TRBV6-1 to TRBJ2-7, with 11 positions matching TRBD2. The V gene end was trimmed by 6 bases and the J gene end by 4 bases; junction bases not matched to a gene: 8. The CDR3 spans 15 residues. Germline lookup yields CDR1 MNHNS and CDR2 SASEGT. Here the CDR3 reads CASRPIAGGYYEQYF. DNA of the CDR3: TGTGCCAGCAGACCTATAGCGGGGGGGTATTACGAGCAGTACTTC.